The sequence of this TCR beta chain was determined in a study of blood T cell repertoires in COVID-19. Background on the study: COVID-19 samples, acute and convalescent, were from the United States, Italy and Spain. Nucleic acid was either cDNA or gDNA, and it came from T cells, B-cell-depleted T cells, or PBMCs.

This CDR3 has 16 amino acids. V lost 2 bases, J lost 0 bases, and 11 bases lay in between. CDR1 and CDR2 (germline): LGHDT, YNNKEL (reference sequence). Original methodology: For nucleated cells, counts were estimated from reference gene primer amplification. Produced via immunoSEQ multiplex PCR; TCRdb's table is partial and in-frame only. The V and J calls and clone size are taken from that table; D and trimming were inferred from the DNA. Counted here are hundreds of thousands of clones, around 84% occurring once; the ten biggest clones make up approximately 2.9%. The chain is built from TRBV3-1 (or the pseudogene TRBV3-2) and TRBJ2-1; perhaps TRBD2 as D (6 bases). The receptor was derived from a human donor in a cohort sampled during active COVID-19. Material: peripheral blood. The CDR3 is CASSQFQDYSYNEQFF. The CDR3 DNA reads TGTGCCAGCAGCCAATTCCAGGACTACTCCTACAATGAGCAGTTCTTC.